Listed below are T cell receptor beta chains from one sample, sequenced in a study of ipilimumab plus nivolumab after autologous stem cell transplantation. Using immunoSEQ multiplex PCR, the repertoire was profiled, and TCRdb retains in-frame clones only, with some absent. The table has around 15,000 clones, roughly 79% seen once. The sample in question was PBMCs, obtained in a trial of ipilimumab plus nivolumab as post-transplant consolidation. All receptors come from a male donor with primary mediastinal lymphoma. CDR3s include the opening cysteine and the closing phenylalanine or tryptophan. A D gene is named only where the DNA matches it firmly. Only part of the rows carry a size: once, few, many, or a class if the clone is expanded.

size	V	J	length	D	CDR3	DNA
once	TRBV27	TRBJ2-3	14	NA	CASGPGVQGDTQYF	TGTGCCAGTGGCCCGGGAGTCCAGGGAGATACGCAGTATTTT
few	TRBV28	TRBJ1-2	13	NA	CASTPPGEYGYTF	TGTGCCAGCACCCCCCCAGGGGAGTATGGCTACACCTTC
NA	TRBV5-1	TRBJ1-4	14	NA	CASSLGSSNEKLFF	TGCGCCAGCAGCCTAGGGAGTTCTAATGAAAAACTGTTTTTT
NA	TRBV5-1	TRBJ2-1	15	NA	CASSFLVPSTDEQFF	TGCGCCAGCAGCTTCCTAGTGCCCTCCACGGATGAGCAGTTCTTC
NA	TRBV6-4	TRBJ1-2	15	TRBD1	CASSDGNRGTTGYTF	TGTGCCAGCAGTGACGGTAACAGGGGAACTACGGGCTACACCTTC
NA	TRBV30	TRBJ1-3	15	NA	CAWSDGALSGNTIYF	TGTGCCTGGAGTGACGGGGCCCTCTCTGGAAACACCATATATTTT
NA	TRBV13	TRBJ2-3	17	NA	CASSSPTRDSHTDTQYF	TGTGCCAGCAGCTCCCCTACCCGGGACTCCCACACAGATACGCAGTATTTT
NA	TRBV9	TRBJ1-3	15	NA	CASSVAGAAGNTIYF	TGTGCCAGCAGCGTAGCAGGGGCAGCTGGAAACACCATATATTTT
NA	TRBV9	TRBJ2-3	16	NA	CASSVAYSTRADTQYF	TGTGCCAGCAGCGTAGCTTACTCTACGCGAGCAGATACGCAGTATTTT
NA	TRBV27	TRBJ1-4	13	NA	CASGAPGLKKLFF	TGTGCCAGCGGGGCCCCTGGGTTGAAAAAACTGTTTTTT